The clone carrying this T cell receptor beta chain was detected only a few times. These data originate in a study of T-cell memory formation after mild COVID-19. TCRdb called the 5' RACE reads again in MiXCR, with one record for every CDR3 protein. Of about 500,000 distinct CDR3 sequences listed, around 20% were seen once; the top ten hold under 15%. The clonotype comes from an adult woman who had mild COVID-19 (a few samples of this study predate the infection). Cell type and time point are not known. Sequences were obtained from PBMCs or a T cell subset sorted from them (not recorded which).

The CDR3 reads CASRTSTSTDTQYF. CDR3 bases: TGTGCCAGCCGGACTAGCACTAGCACAGATACGCAGTATTTT. The rearrangement links TRBV12-3 or TRBV12-4 to TRBJ2-3; 8 bases fit TRBD2. J lost 0 bases, V lost 8 bases, and 4 bases had no gene match. This CDR3 is 14 amino acids long.